This TCR beta chain derives from a study of blood T cell repertoires in COVID-19. Study-level background: Some COVID-19 samples were acute and others convalescent; all came from the United States, Italy and Spain. The cDNA or gDNA used as material had been derived from T cells, B-cell-depleted T cells, or PBMCs.

In the original processing: Nucleated cell number was recorded as an estimate derived from reference gene primer amplification. Clones were read by immunoSEQ multiplex PCR, and TCRdb kept only the in-frame ones, dropping some. The V and J calls and the clone size are those of that table, but D and trimming were determined from the DNA. Found here are 170,000 or so clones, around 80% of them singletons; the top ten hold roughly 6.8%. Deletions cut 4 bases from V and 6 bases from J, with 28 bases between. CDR1 and CDR2 from the germline V gene are LGHDT and YNNKEL (reference sequence). The CDR3 is 18 residues long. This clone was observed once.

This TCR came from a man aged 65-85 years with active or convalescent COVID-19. The material sequenced was peripheral blood. The chain carries TRBV3-1 (or the pseudogene TRBV3-2) and TRBJ2-7, with D perhaps matching TRBD1 (6 bases). The CDR3 is CASSPESQEVQGSREQYF. In DNA form, the CDR3 reads TGTGCCAGCAGCCCCGAATCTCAGGAAGTACAGGGAAGTCGCGAGCAGTACTTC.